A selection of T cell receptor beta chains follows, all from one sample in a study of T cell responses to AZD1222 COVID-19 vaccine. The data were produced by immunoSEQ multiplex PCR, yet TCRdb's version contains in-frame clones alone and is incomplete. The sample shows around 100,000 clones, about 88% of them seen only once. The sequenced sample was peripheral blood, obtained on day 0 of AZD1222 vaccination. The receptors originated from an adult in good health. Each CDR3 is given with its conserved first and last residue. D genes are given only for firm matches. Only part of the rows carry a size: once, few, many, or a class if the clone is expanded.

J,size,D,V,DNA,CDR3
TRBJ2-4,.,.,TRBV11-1,TGTGCCAGCAGTTATCAGGGGGCCAAAAACATTCAGTACTTC,CASSYQGAKNIQYF
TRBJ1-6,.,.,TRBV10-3,TGTGCCATCAGTGAAGAGAATTCACCCCTCCACTTT,CAISEENSPLHF
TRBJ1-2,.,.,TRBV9,TGTGCCAGCAGCGCGGGAGGAGACTATGGCTACACCTTC,CASSAGGDYGYTF
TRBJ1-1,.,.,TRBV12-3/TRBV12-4,TGTGCCAGCAGGGATTCAATGAACACTGAAGCTTTCTTT,CASRDSMNTEAFF
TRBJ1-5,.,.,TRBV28,TGTGCCAGCAGCCCCGGGTCTCGTCAGCCCCAGCATTTT,CASSPGSRQPQHF
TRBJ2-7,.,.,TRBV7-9,TGTGCCAGCAGCTTAGCCACAGGCGTGAATTCCTACGAGCAGTACTTC,CASSLATGVNSYEQYF
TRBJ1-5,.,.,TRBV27,TGTGCCAGCAGGGCGGGGGGTGGTATTTGGCAGCCCCAGCATTTT,CASRAGGGIWQPQHF
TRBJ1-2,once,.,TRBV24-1,TGTGCCACCAGTGCGGGACGGAGCTACACCTTC,CATSAGRSYTF
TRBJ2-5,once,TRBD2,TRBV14,TGTGCCAGCAGCCAGTTCCCGGGACTAGAGGGAGAGACCCAGTACTTC,CASSQFPGLEGETQYF
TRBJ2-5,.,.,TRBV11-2,TGTGCCAGCAGCTTGGGACTGGTCCAAGAGACCCAGTACTTC,CASSLGLVQETQYF
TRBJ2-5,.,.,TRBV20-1,TGCAGTGCTAGTCCGGGACTGGCGCAAGAGACCCAGTACTTC,CSASPGLAQETQYF
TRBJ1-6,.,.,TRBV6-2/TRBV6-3,TGTGCCAGCAGTCGAGACAGGTTCGGTTCACCCCTCCACTTT,CASSRDRFGSPLHF
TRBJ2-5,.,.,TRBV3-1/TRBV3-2,TGTGCCAGCAGCCCCGACAGGAGGGAGACCCAGTACTTC,CASSPDRRETQYF
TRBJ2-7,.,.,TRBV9,TGTGCCAGCAGCGTAGCTTCCCCCTCCTACGAGCAGTACTTC,CASSVASPSYEQYF
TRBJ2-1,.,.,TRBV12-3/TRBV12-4,TGTGCCAGCAGTCCTCCTCTCTACAATGAGCAGTTCTTC,CASSPPLYNEQFF
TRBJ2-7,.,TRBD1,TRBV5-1,TGCGCCAGCAGCTTGGGGGGGACAGGCCGGCCTGGCGAGCAGTACTTC,CASSLGGTGRPGEQYF
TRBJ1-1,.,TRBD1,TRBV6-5,TGTGCCAGCAGTCTCGACAGGGGAGGAACTGAAGCTTTCTTT,CASSLDRGGTEAFF
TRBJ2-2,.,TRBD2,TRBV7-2,TGTGCCAGCAGCTCTCGGACTAGCGTAGTGGGGGAGCTGTTTTTT,CASSSRTSVVGELFF
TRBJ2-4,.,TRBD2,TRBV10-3,TGTGCCATCAGTGAGGGGGAGGGCCTCAGCATTCAGTACTTC,CAISEGEGLSIQYF
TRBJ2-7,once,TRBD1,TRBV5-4,TGTGCCAGCAGCCCCGTCGACAGGGCCAACGAGCAGTACTTC,CASSPVDRANEQYF
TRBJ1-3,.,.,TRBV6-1,TGTGCCAGCACTGAACAGGGAGCTGGAAACACCATATATTTT,CASTEQGAGNTIYF
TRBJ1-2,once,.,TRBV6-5,TGTGCCAGCAGCCCCGGGACCGGGGCATATGGCTACACCTTC,CASSPGTGAYGYTF
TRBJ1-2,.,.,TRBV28,TGTGCCAGCAGTGAAGCTAACTATGGCTACACCTTC,CASSEANYGYTF
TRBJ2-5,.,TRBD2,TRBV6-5,TGTGCCAGCAGTTACCCAGAGCGGGGAAATCAAGAGACCCAGTACTTC,CASSYPERGNQETQYF
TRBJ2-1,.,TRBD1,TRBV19,TGTGCCAGTCAACAGGGGGCCCCCTACAATGAGCAGTTCTTC,CASQQGAPYNEQFF
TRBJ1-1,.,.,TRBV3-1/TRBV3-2,TGTGCCAGCAGCCTTCAGGACGACACTGAAGCTTTCTTT,CASSLQDDTEAFF
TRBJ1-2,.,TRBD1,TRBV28,TGTGCCAGCACCCCTCCAGGACAGGGTTATGGCTACACCTTC,CASTPPGQGYGYTF
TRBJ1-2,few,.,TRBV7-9,TGTGCCAGCAGCTCCACAGTTGCCTATGGCTACACCTTC,CASSSTVAYGYTF
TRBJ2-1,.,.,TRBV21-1,TGTGCCAGCAGCAGTGCCCACTCCGGGACACTTATGGGCAATGAGCAGTTCTTC,CASSSAHSGTLMGNEQFF